This TCR beta chain was documented in a study of memory CD4+ T cells and cytomegalovirus serostatus. Across the whole study: Of the healthy Belgian adults, 9 were CMV seropositive and 20 to 25 seronegative.

A note on this clone: The antigen remains unidentified.

The CDR3 is 15 amino acids. Germline CDR1 MNHEY, CDR2 SMNVEV (reference sequence). The V gene end was trimmed by 4 bases and the J gene end by 4 bases; junction bases not matched to a gene: 7. Single viable CD3+CD4+CD8-CD45RO+ cells were sorted as the memory CD4+ T cells. TCRdb keeps only in-frame clones here, not all; method: immunoSEQ multiplex PCR. The sample lists 40,000 to 60,000 clones; around 80% were seen once. Whole-study results and caveats: Of under 200 reported CMV TCRbeta sequences, under 80 were found in memory CD4+ repertoires.

The source of this sequence is an adult in good health and CMV-seronegative. The chain joins TRBV27 to TRBJ1-1; 9 bases match TRBD1. The sequencing input was memory CD4+ T cells from blood. CDR3 in DNA: TGTGCCAGCAGTTCTCCCGGGACAGGGAGCACTGAAGCTTTCTTT. Its protein product is CASSSPGTGSTEAFF.